A selection of T cell receptor beta chains follows, all from one sample in a study of cytomegalovirus exposure and HLA in healthy donors. TCRdb keeps only in-frame clones here, not all; method: immunoSEQ multiplex PCR. Counted here are around 140,000 clones, 77% occurring once; the ten biggest clones make up 0.94%. Sequencing used PBMCs. The receptors here all came from a woman aged 55-69 years in good health and CMV-seronegative. Both conserved end residues are part of each CDR3. Not every row has a clone size; where given, it reads once, few, many or a size class.

. TRBV7-8 CASSPSDSSYEQYF
few TRBV27 CASSSTGTGGYEQYF
. TRBV7-2 CASSRDRVQPQHF
. TRBV19 CASRLAGAYEQYF
few TRBV9 CASSGGPGQGFFGANEKLFF
. TRBV18 CASSPRVDGGYTF
. TRBV19 CASSPGGTTNEKLFF
. TRBV27 CASSEGGGGQPQHF
. TRBV19 CASKVAGEPQHF
. TRBV4-1 CASSQDGRDYEQYF
. TRBV23-1 CASSQRLAFNEQFF
. TRBV28 CASSLLGLAGGAGELFF
few TRBV4-1 CASSKGLAGGLSSTDTQYF
. TRBV5-1 CASSLASPIAGGADTQYF
. TRBV6-1 CASSWAGSGDTQYF
. TRBV7-8 CASSSTGGAAYEQYF
few TRBV6-1 CASSEASGTYNEQFF
. TRBV7-9 CASSLGGEKLFF
few TRBV28 CASSRGGSEQPQHF
. TRBV6-4 CASSAGEGTEAFF
once TRBV19 CASSTPSKLAGGFHEQYF
few TRBV14 CASSPFGLAEPYEQYF
. TRBV10-1 CASSESDYWGNTGELFF
once TRBV18 CASSPALNTEAFF
once TRBV15 CATSRGGGAYTGELFF
once TRBV6-6 CASGWTGMNYGYTF
. TRBV28 CASTPGGGSYNEQFF
. TRBV27 CASSLYGTGGFYEQYF
few TRBV5-6 CASRSPLSVGTDTQYF
. TRBV19 CASSPGHTYNEQFF
. TRBV7-9 CASSSGTGPILSGANVLTF
few TRBV2 CASSEAGRATNTIYF
. TRBV9 CASTPDPTGSYEQYF
few TRBV27 CASTRGNTGELFF
. TRBV5-6 CASSLGGGYEQYF
. TRBV23-1 CASSHLPRDRVRETQYF
. TRBV19 CASNQGSTEAFF
. TRBV5-8 CASSFLQGSEGYEQYF
. TRBV4-2 CASSDVGGLGYNSPLHF
. TRBV20-1 CSARDLDTQYF
. TRBV5-4 CASSLARDRGLSSYEQYF
. TRBV5-4 CASSFPQGSIYEQYF
. TRBV4-2 CASSQVRTGGSLGGTGELFF
few TRBV10-1 CASSSGTGGFGELFF
. TRBV5-1 CASSLGDSGANVLTF
. TRBV5-5 CASSLHPDRERGQYF
. TRBV6-1 CASNRLRQGTDTQYF
. TRBV29-1 CSVQQQGEREKLFF
. TRBV19 CASTPGLAGRGAEQYF
few TRBV2 CASTGARPKQPQHF
. TRBV19 CASSLNTEAFF
. TRBV6-6 CASSGTETNYGYTF
. TRBV28 CASRGGQGTGANVLTF
once TRBV9 CASSVLAEGGTEAFF
. TRBV18 CASSPGGTNEKLFF
. TRBV2 CASKGGGLYNEQFF